This T cell receptor beta chain was profiled in a study of TIL therapy for anti-PD-1-resistant metastatic lung cancer. Study summary: Median patient age was almost 55, ranging 38-75 years.

Time point denoted: pre-treatment sample, taken before nivolumab and TIL therapy. The libraries were made with immunoSEQ v3. The protocol was immunoSEQ multiplex PCR, while the TCRdb copy is restricted to in-frame clones and leaves out a portion. The data hold 55,000 to 60,000 clones, with 73% observed a single time. Sequencing was performed on blood, taken at baseline. The TCR was taken from a person aged 25 to 85 with non-small cell lung cancer.

DNA of the CDR3: TGTGCCAGCAGCTCCAACCGGGTCACTGGGGATGAGCAGTTCTTC. As protein: CASSSNRVTGDEQFF. This chain connects TRBV5-4 to TRBJ2-1; D remains unclear. The CDR3 is 15 residues long. Trimming stripped 3 bases from V and 8 bases from J, with 18 bases between. CDR1 is SGHNT and CDR2 is YYREEE in the germline V gene (reference sequence).